This paragraph reports one TCR beta chain. This record comes from a study of shared T cell receptors in the human thymus. V shed 5 bases and J shed 2 bases, with 18 bases lying between them. Germline CDR1 is MNHEY and CDR2 is SMNVEV (reference sequence). This CDR3 comprises 16 residues. Method: immunoSEQ multiplex PCR; TCRdb's copy keeps in-frame clones and lacks some. The table records hundreds of thousands of clones, 85% to 95% of them present only once. V usage is TRBV27 and J usage is TRBJ1-1; D is ambiguous. The sequence came from a human donor. Sequencing input: thymocytes. The CDR3 nucleotides are TGTGCCAGCAGTCCTTCCGTTACAGAGCTCAACACTGAAGCTTTCTTT. It translates to CASSPSVTELNTEAFF.